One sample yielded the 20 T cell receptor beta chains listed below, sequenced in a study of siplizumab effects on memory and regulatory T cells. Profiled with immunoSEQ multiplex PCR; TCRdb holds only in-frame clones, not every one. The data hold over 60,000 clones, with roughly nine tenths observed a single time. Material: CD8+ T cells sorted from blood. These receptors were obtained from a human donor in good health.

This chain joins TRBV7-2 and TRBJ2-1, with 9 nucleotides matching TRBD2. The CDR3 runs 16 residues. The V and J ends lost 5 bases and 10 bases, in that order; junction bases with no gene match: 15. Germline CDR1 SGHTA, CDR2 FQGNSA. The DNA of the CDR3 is TGTGCCAGCAGCGGTAGCGGGAGCGCCCCCTTGTGGGAGCAGTTCTTC. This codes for CASSGSGSAPLWEQFF.

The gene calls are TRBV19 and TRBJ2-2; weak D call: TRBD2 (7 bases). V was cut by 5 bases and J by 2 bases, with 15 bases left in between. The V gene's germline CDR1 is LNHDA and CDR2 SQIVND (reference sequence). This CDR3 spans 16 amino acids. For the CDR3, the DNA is TGTGCCAGTAGTGTAAGGCGGGGGCCTAACACCGGGGAGCTGTTTTTT. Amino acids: CASSVRRGPNTGELFF.

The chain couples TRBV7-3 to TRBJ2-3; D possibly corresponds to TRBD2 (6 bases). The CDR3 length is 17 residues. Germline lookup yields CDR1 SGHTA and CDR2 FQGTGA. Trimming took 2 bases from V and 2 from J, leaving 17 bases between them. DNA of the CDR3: TGTGCCAGCAGCTTACACGACGGGGGACTCAACACAGATACGCAGTATTTT. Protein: CASSLHDGGLNTDTQYF.

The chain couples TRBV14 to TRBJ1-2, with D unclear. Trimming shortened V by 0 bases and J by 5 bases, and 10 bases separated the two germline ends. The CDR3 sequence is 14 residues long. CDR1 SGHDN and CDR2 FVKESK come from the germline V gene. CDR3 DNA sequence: TGTGCCAGCAGCCAAGACTGGACTGAGTATGGCTACACCTTC. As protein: CASSQDWTEYGYTF. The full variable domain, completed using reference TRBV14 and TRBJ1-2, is EAGVTQFPSHSVIEKGQTVTLRCDPISGHDNLYWYRRVMGKEIKFLLHFVKESKQDESGMPNNRFLAERTGGTYSTLKVQPAELEDSGVYFCASSQDWTEYGYTFGSGTRLTVV.

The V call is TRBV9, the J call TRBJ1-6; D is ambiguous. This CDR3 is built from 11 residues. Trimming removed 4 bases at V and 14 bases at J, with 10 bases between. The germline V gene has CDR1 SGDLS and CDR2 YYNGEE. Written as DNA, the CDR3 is TGTGCCAGCAGCCCCGGTGACACCCTCCACTTT. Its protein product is CASSPGDTLHF.

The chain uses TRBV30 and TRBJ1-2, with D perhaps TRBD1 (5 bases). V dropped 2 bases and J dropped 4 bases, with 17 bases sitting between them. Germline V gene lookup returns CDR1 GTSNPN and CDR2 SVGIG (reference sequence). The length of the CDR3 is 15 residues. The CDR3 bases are TGTGCCTGGAGTCCCGGGACGGCGGGCCCCTATGGCTACACCTTC. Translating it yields CAWSPGTAGPYGYTF.

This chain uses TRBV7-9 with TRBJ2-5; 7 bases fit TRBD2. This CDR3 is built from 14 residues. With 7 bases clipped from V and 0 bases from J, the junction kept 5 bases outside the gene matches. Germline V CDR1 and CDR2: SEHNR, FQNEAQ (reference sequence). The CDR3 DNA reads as TGTGCCAGCAACACCGGGGGGTACCAAGAGACCCAGTACTTC. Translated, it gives CASNTGGYQETQYF.

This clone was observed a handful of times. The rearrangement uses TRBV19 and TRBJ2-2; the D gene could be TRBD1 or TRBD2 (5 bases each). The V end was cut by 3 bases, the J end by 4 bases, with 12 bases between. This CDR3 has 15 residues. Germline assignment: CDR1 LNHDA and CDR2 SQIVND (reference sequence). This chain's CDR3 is CASSIRPRGTGELFF. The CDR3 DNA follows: TGTGCCAGTAGTATCCGGCCGAGGGGCACCGGGGAGCTGTTTTTT.

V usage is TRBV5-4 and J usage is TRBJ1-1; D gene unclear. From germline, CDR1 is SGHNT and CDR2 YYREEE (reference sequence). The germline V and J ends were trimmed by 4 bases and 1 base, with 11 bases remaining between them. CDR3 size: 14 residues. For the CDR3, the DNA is TGTGCCAGCAGCCCCAGCCTGGAGAACACTGAAGCTTTCTTT. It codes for CASSPSLENTEAFF.

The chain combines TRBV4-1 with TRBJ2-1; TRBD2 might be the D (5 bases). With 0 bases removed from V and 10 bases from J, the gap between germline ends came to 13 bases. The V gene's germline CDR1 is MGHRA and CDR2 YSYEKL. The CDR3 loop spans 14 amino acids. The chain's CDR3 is CASSQDGQEVEQFF. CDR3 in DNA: TGCGCCAGCAGCCAAGATGGGCAGGAGGTAGAGCAGTTCTTC.

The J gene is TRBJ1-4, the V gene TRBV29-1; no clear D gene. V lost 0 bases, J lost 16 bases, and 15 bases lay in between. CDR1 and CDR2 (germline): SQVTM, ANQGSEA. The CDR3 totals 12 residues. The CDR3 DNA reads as TGCAGCGTTGAAGATTCGACCAACCGGAGGTTTTTT. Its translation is CSVEDSTNRRFF. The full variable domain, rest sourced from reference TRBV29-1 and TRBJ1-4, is SAVISQKPSRDICQRGTSLTIQCQVDSQVTMMFWYRQQPGQSLTLIATANQGSEATYESGFVIDKFPISRPNLTFSTLTVSNMSPEDSSIYLCSVEDSTNRRFFGSGTQLSVL.

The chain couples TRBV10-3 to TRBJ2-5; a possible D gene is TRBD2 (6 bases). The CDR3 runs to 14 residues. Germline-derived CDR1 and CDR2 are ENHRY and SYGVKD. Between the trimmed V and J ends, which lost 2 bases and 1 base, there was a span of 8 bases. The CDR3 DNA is TGTGCCATCAGTGAGATGCGGGGCCAAGAGACCCAGTACTTC. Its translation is CAISEMRGQETQYF.

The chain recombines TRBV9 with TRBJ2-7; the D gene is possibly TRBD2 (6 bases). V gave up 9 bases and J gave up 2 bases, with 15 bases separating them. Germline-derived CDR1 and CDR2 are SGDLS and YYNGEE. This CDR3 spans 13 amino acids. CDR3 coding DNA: TGTGCCAAGACAAGGGGACTCCCCTACGAGCAGTACTTC. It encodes CAKTRGLPYEQYF.

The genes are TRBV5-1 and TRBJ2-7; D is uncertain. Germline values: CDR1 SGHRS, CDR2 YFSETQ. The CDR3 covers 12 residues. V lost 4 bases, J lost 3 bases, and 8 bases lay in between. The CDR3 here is CASSKDGYEQYF. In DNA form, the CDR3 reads TGCGCCAGCAGCAAGGACGGCTACGAGCAGTACTTC.

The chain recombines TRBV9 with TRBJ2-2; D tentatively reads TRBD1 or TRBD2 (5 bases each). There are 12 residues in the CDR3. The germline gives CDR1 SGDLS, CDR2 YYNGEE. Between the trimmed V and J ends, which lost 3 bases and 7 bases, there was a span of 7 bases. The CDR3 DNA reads TGTGCCAGCAGCGAGAGGGGCGGGGAGCTGTTTTTT. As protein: CASSERGGELFF.

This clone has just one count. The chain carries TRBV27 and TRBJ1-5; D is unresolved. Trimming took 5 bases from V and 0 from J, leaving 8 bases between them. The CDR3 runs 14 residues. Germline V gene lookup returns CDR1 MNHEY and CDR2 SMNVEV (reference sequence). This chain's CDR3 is CASSPIDSNQPQHF. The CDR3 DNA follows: TGTGCCAGCAGTCCCATCGATAGCAATCAGCCCCAGCATTTT.

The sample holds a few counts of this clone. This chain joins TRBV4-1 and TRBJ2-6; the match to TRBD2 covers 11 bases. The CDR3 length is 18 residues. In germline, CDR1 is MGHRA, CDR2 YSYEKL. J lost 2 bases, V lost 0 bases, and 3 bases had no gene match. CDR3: CASSQDVAGGAGANVLTF. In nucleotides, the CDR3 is TGCGCCAGCAGCCAAGATGTAGCGGGAGGGGCTGGGGCCAACGTCCTGACTTTC.

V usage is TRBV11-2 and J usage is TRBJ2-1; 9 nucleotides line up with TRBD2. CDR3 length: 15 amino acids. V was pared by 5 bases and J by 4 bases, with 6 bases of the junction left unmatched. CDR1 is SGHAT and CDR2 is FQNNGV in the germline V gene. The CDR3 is CASSVASGIYNEQFF. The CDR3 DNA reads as TGTGCCAGCAGCGTAGCTAGCGGGATTTACAATGAGCAGTTCTTC.

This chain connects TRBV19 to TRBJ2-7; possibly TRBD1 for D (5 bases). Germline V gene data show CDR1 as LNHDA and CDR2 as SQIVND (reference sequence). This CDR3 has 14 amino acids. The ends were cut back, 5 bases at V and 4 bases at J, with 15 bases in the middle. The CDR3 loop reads CASSATGFKYEQYF. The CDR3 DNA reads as TGTGCCAGTAGTGCCACAGGCTTTAAGTACGAGCAGTACTTC.

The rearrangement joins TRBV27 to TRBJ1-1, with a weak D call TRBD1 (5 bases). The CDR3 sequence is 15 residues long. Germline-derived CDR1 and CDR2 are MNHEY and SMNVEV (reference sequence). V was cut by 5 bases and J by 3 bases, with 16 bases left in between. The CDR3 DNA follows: TGTGCCAGCAGTCCGGTGGGGGGGGGATACACTGAAGCTTTCTTT. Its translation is CASSPVGGGYTEAFF.